This T cell receptor (beta chain) was obtained from a study of cytomegalovirus exposure and HLA in healthy donors. The PCR had 60 Vbeta and 13 Jbeta primers. In the original workflow: Per a later analysis, the number of unique TCR beta chains was roughly 80 million, of which some 10 million were shared. Repertoires were generated with immunoSEQ multiplex PCR, while TCRdb's copy carries only in-frame clones and drops some. V, J and clone size reflect that table, while D and trimming were determined from the DNA. This sample carries about 94,000 clones, 50% to 75% of them seen once, and the ten largest clones take under 4%. As concerns this clone: Its antigen is undetermined.

Looked up from germline, CDR1 is KGHSH and CDR2 is LQKENI. This CDR3 spans 17 amino acids. V dropped 2 bases and J dropped 2 bases, with 19 bases sitting between them. Whole-study findings and limits: Evidence from a later analysis indicated that most CMV-associated TCR beta chains looked HLA-restricted.

Sequencing used PBMCs. The rearrangement joins TRBV18 to TRBJ2-7; possibly TRBD1 for D (6 bases). This clonotype originated in a man aged 25 to 45 in good health and CMV-seronegative. In DNA form, the CDR3 reads TGTGCCAGCTCACCAACTATCACCGGGACATCACCCTACGAGCAGTACTTC. Encoded protein: CASSPTITGTSPYEQYF.